The 25 T cell receptor beta chains below come from one sample, sequenced in a study of blood T cell repertoires in COVID-19 (dated by TCRdb to 2020 to 2021). Preparation of the library involved the immunoSEQ multiplex PCR assay. Here the immuneACCESS table is served through TCRdb, limited to in-frame sequences with V and J called. Missing clones are a known gap in these copies; in checked studies unresolved V genes cover under half, and the rest lacks a known reason. This sample comprises 150,000 to 180,000 clones, around 80% of them detected only once. About 7.2% of the sample goes to the ten largest clones. Sample: PBMCs or T cells enriched from blood (not recorded which). Source of these receptors: a man between 45 and 60 years old who had recovered from COVID-19.

Only a few counts were recorded for this clone. The chain is built from TRBV7-2 and TRBJ1-5; weak D call: TRBD1 (5 bases). Germline CDR1 and CDR2: SGHTA and FQGNSA. This CDR3 region has 14 residues. V lost 1 base and J 6 bases, leaving 10 bases between the germline ends. CDR3 bases: TGTGCCAGCAGCTTAGGGGGCGTAGGTCAGCCCCAGCATTTT. Translating it yields CASSLGGVGQPQHF.

This chain connects TRBV11-1 to TRBJ1-6, with D maybe TRBD1 (5 bases). The V end was cut by 5 bases, the J end by 12 bases, with 17 bases between. Germline CDR1 is SGHAT and CDR2 is FQDESV (reference sequence). This CDR3 comprises 14 residues. CDR3 amino acids: CASSLADRSLPLHF. CDR3 nucleotides: TGTGCCAGCAGCCTTGCTGACAGATCGTTACCCCTCCACTTT.

As for this clone: The limits of the CDR3 on the DNA are not certain, so only TCRdb's listed CDR3 is given. The chain links TRBV7-2 to TRBJ2-2; TRBD1 is the table's D call and was not checked against the DNA. CDR1 is SGHTA and CDR2 is FQGNSA in the germline V gene. Including both end residues, the CDR3 is 15 amino acids long. CDR3: CASSPGRRRAGELFF.

The rearrangement joins TRBV11-3 to TRBJ2-2; 8 bases fit TRBD2. The CDR3 loop spans 17 amino acids. Germline trimming cut 7 bases from V and 4 bases from J; bases unmatched to any gene: 14. Looked up from germline, CDR1 is SGHNT and CDR2 is YENEEA. The CDR3 DNA follows: TGTGCCAGCAACCTTAACGGGGGGGTCCGTGGCACCGGGGAGCTGTTTTTT. Protein sequence: CASNLNGGVRGTGELFF.

In its sample, this clone was seen once. CDR3 region: CAIGPLGFSGDTQYF. CDR3 bases: TGTGCCATCGGGCCTCTTGGGTTTTCGGGGGATACGCAGTATTTT. The V and J genes are TRBV11-2 and TRBJ2-3, with D maybe TRBD2 (5 bases). The CDR3 runs 15 residues. With 10 bases removed from V and 6 bases from J, the gap between germline ends came to 23 bases. CDR1 and CDR2 (germline): SGHAT, FQNNGV.

The chain links TRBV7-8 to TRBJ2-2; maybe TRBD1 (5 bases). Germline V lookup: CDR1 SGHVS, CDR2 FQNEAQ. Deletions cut 6 bases from V and 0 bases from J, with 26 bases between. The length of the CDR3 is 20 residues. CDR3 bases: TGTGCCAGCAGGACGACAGACGGATCACCAACGTTTTCGAACACCGGGGAGCTGTTTTTT. The encoded protein is CASRTTDGSPTFSNTGELFF.

The chain uses TRBV6-2 or TRBV6-3 and TRBJ1-3; D is unresolved. The CDR3 has 15 amino acids. Germline V lookup: CDR1 MNHEY, CDR2 SVGEGT. V was trimmed by 2 bases and J by 4 bases, leaving 12 bases between them. The CDR3 spells CASSYEGLSGNTIYF. The CDR3 DNA sequence: TGTGCCAGCAGTTACGAGGGTCTTAGCGGAAACACCATATATTTT.

About this clone itself: An end of the junction does not agree with germline; a read error may underlie this. This rearrangement joins TRBV7-8 to TRBJ2-1, with 8 positions matching TRBD1. Per germline, CDR1 SGHVS and CDR2 FQNEAQ. The CDR3 sequence is 13 residues long. In nucleotides, the CDR3 is TGTGCCAGCAGCTTAGTGTTTCGGGACAGGCGGATCTTC. This gives the protein CASSLVFRDRRIF.

CDR3 DNA sequence: TGTGCCAGCTCAGCAGGGATGGGGGGCACTGAAGCTTTCTTT. Protein product: CASSAGMGGTEAFF. The chain links TRBV2 to TRBJ1-1; weak D call: TRBD1 (5 bases). The CDR3 has 14 residues. V shed 8 bases and J shed 4 bases, with 17 bases lying between them. Germline V gene data show CDR1 as SNHLY and CDR2 as FYNNEI.

The chain joins TRBV6-1 to TRBJ1-5; TRBD1 agrees at 7 bases. Germline CDR1 MNHNS, CDR2 SASEGT. This CDR3 is 17 amino acids long. V was clipped by 4 bases and J by 0 bases; unmatched bases: 9. CDR3 loop: CASSVTTGITSNQPQHF. The CDR3 nucleotides are TGTGCCAGCAGTGTTACGACAGGGATCACTAGCAATCAGCCCCAGCATTTT.

CDR3: CASQATQGLNSPLHF. DNA of the CDR3: TGCGCCAGCCAGGCAACTCAGGGGCTTAATTCACCCCTCCACTTT. The chain links TRBV5-1 to TRBJ1-6; D possibly corresponds to TRBD1 (6 bases). V was pared by 7 bases and J by 6 bases, with 17 bases between. The CDR3 covers 15 residues. Germline loops: CDR1 SGHRS, CDR2 YFSETQ.

The rearrangement links TRBV9 to TRBJ1-1; 7 bases fit TRBD1. CDR1 and CDR2 from the germline V gene are SGDLS and YYNGEE. V dropped 2 bases and J dropped 1; count of bases not matched to a gene: 2. The CDR3 has 14 amino acids. As DNA, the CDR3 is TGTGCCAGCAGCGTTCAGGGGGGGAACACTGAAGCTTTCTTT. Amino acids: CASSVQGGNTEAFF. Using reference TRBV9 and TRBJ1-1 for the parts outside the CDR3, the full variable domain is DSGVTQTPKHLITATGQRVTLRCSPRSGDLSVYWYQQSLDQGLQFLIQYYNGEERAKGNILERFSAQQFPDLHSELNLSSLELGDSALYFCASSVQGGNTEAFFGQGTRLTVV.

This chain links TRBV12-5 with TRBJ2-1, with D maybe TRBD1 (6 bases). Trimming stripped 0 bases from V and 0 bases from J, with 15 bases between. The CDR3 runs to 18 residues. CDR1 is LGHNT, CDR2 FRNRAP, per germline. The CDR3 sequence: CASGLVQGQTVSYNEQFF. In DNA form, the CDR3 reads TGTGCTAGTGGTTTGGTACAGGGACAAACCGTCTCCTACAATGAGCAGTTCTTC.

The chain recombines TRBV7-8 with TRBJ2-7, with 8 bases that match TRBD1. Germline V CDR1 and CDR2: SGHVS, FQNEAQ. Trimming took 4 bases from V and 6 from J; bases not matched to a gene: 11. The CDR3 consists of 15 residues. The CDR3 here is CASSSKPGQGGEQYF. The CDR3 region has the DNA TGTGCCAGCAGCTCTAAACCCGGACAGGGAGGCGAGCAGTACTTC.

The CDR3 DNA reads as TGCGCCAGCAGCCGGGGACAGGGGATCGAAACCCAGTACTTC. Translation gives CASSRGQGIETQYF. The chain carries TRBV5-1 and TRBJ2-5, with 10 bases fitting TRBD1. Germline assignment: CDR1 SGHRS and CDR2 YFSETQ. The CDR3 sequence is 14 residues long. The V and J ends lost 4 bases and 8 bases, in that order; junction bases with no gene match: 8.

The chain carries TRBV20-1 and TRBJ1-1, with D hard to call. V was trimmed by 6 bases and J by 4 bases, leaving 6 bases between them. The CDR3 contains 10 residues. Germline V CDR1 and CDR2: DFQATT, SNEGSKA (reference sequence). In DNA, the CDR3 is TGCAGTGCCGTTTTCACTGAAGCTTTCTTT. It yields the protein CSAVFTEAFF.

The V call is TRBV6-4, the J call TRBJ2-3; 12 bases agree with TRBD2. The V gene end was trimmed by 6 bases and the J gene end by 3 bases; junction bases not matched to a gene: 1. Germline V CDR1 and CDR2: MRHNA, SNTAGT. The CDR3 is 14 amino acids. This CDR3 reads CASRLAGGTDTQYF. DNA for the CDR3: TGTGCCAGCAGACTAGCGGGGGGAACAGATACGCAGTATTTT.

The rearrangement links TRBV12-3 or TRBV12-4 to TRBJ2-7; maybe TRBD1 (6 bases). Trimming removed 5 bases from V and 3 bases from J, with 8 bases in between. This CDR3 contains 12 residues. The CDR3 protein is CASSRDIYEQYF. The CDR3 DNA is TGTGCCAGCAGTCGGGACATCTACGAGCAGTACTTC.

This chain joins TRBV5-1 and TRBJ1-4, with D possibly matching TRBD1 (6 bases). Germline CDR1 is SGHRS and CDR2 is YFSETQ. The CDR3 runs to 14 residues. The V gene lost 4 bases and the J gene lost 6 bases, with 13 bases spanning the gap. The CDR3 here is CASSRDTADEKLFF. CDR3 in DNA: TGCGCCAGCAGCCGGGACACGGCGGATGAAAAACTGTTTTTT.

The rearrangement links TRBV6-2 or TRBV6-3 to TRBJ2-4; TRBD2 is a possible D gene (7 bases). The CDR3 runs to 14 residues. The germline V gene encodes CDR1 MNHEY and CDR2 SVGEGT. V lost 4 bases and J lost 4, with 11 bases in between. The CDR3 bases are TGTGCCAGCAGTTGGGGGGGCGTGAAAAACATTCAGTACTTC. It translates to CASSWGGVKNIQYF.

V gene TRBV11-1 combines with J gene TRBJ2-1; 9 bases match TRBD2. The CDR3 is made up of 15 amino acids. The junction had 7 bases not matched to a gene; V was cut back by 4 bases and J by 6 bases. The V gene's germline CDR1 is SGHAT and CDR2 FQDESV (reference sequence). The CDR3 spells CASSSRLAGLNEQFF. The CDR3 nucleotides are TGTGCCAGCAGCTCCCGTCTAGCGGGGCTCAATGAGCAGTTCTTC.

V is TRBV13 and J is TRBJ1-2; a possible D gene is TRBD1 (6 bases). Germline assignment: CDR1 PRHDT and CDR2 FYEKMQ (reference sequence). Trimming took off 2 bases at V and 0 bases at J, with 10 bases between the two ends. The CDR3 length is 15 residues. The CDR3 region is CASSLRGQANYGYTF. In DNA form, the CDR3 reads TGTGCCAGCAGCTTACGGGGACAAGCTAACTATGGCTACACCTTC.

The rearrangement joins TRBV15 to TRBJ2-5, with 10 nucleotides matching TRBD2. After removal of 3 bases from V and 2 bases from J, the junction contained 3 bases not matched to a gene. Germline V lookup: CDR1 LNHNV, CDR2 YYDKDF (reference sequence). The CDR3 loop spans 15 amino acids. The CDR3 DNA reads as TGTGCCACCAGCAGTTTACTAGCGGGGCAAGAGACCCAGTACTTC. It translates to CATSSLLAGQETQYF. Filled out from reference TRBV15 and TRBJ2-5, the complete variable domain reads DAMVIQNPRYQVTQFGKPVTLSCSQTLNHNVMYWYQQKSSQAPKLLFHYYDKDFNNEADTPDNFQSRRPNTSFCFLDIRSPGLGDTAMYLCATSSLLAGQETQYFGPGTRLLVL.

The count of this clone is one. The chain has TRBV6-5 and TRBJ1-2; D might be TRBD1 (6 bases). CDR1 and CDR2 (germline): MNHEY, SVGAGI. This CDR3 has 13 residues. Trimming removed 7 bases at V and 4 bases at J, with 13 bases between. CDR3 sequence reads: CASNTGFGYGYTF. The CDR3 DNA reads as TGTGCCAGCAACACAGGGTTCGGCTATGGCTACACCTTC.

This clone was counted once. The chain is built from TRBV5-1 and TRBJ2-7, with 10 bases matching TRBD1. With 4 bases clipped from V and 3 bases from J, the junction kept 7 bases outside the gene matches. CDR3 length: 15 residues. Germline V gives CDR1 SGHRS, CDR2 YFSETQ. The CDR3 nucleotides read TGCGCCAGCAGCGTCGGGACAGGGGCTCTCTACGAGCAGTACTTC. Translating gives CASSVGTGALYEQYF.